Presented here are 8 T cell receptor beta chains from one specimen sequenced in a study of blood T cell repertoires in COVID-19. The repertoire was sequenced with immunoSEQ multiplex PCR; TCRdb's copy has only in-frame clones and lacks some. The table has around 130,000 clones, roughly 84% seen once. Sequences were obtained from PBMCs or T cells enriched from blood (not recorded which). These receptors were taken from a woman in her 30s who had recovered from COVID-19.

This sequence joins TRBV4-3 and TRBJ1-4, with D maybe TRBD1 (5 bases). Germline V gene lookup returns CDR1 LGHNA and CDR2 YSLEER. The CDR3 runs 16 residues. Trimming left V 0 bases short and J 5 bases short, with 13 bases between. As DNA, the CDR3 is TGCGCCAGCAGCCAAGATTATGCGACAGAGAATGAAAAACTGTTTTTT. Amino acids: CASSQDYATENEKLFF.

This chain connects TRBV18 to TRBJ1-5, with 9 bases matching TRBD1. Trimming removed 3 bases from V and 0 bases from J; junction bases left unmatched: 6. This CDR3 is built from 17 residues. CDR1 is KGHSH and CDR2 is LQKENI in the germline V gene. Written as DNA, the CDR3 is TGTGCCAGCTCACCGGGACAGGGATTGCATAGCAATCAGCCCCAGCATTTT. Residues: CASSPGQGLHSNQPQHF.

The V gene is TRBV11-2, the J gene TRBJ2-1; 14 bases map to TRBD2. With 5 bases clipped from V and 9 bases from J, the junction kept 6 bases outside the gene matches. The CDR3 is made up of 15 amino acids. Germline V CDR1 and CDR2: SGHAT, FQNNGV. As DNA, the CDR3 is TGTGCCAGCAGCCCCGGGACTAGCGGGAGAGGTGAGCAGTTCTTC. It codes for CASSPGTSGRGEQFF.

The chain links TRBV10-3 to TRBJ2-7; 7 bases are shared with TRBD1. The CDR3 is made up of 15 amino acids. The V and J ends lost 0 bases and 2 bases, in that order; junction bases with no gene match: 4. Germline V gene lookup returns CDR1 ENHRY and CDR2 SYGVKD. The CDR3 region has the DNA TGTGCCATCAGTGAGTCTGACAGGGCGACCTACGAGCAGTACTTC. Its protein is CAISESDRATYEQYF.

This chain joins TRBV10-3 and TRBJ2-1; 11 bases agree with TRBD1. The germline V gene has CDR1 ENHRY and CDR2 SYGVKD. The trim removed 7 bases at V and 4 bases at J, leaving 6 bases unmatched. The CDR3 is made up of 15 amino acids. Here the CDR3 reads CAIKIGQGAYNEQFF. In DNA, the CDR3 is TGTGCCATCAAGATCGGACAGGGGGCTTACAATGAGCAGTTCTTC.

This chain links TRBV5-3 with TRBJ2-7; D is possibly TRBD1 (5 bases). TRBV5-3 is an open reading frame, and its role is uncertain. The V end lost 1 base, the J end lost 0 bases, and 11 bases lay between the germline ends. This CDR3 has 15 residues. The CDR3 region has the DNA TGTGCCAGAAGCTTGACAGGACGGAGCTCCTACGAGCAGTACTTC. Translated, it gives CARSLTGRSSYEQYF.

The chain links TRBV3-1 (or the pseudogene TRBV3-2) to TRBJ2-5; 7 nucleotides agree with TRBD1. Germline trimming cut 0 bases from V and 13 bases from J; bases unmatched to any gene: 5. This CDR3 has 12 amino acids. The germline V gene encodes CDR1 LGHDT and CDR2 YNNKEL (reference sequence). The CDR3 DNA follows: TGTGCCAGCAGCCAAGATAGGGGACAGCCGTACTTC. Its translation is CASSQDRGQPYF.

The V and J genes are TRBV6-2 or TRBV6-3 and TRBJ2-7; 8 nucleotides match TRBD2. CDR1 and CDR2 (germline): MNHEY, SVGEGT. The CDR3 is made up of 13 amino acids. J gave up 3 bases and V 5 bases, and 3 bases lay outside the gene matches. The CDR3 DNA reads TGTGCCAGCAGTCTAGCGGGTTACTACGAGCAGTACTTC. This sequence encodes CASSLAGYYEQYF.